This TCR beta chain was identified during a study of blood T cell repertoires in COVID-19. Across the whole study: From the United States, Italy and Spain came samples of acute and convalescent COVID-19.

Germline trimming cut 5 bases from V and 1 base from J; bases unmatched to any gene: 3. The CDR3 has 15 residues. Germline V gene data show CDR1 as SGDLS and CDR2 as YYNGEE. Only in-frame clones appear in the TCRdb table, and some are missing; sequencing was by immunoSEQ multiplex PCR. The sample shows 160,000 or so clones, over 85% of them seen only once. The sequenced sample consisted of peripheral blood. This clonotype originated in a man between 60 and 75 years old with active or convalescent COVID-19. The chain is built from TRBV9 and TRBJ2-1, with TRBD2 identical over 10 bases. DNA of the CDR3: TGTGCCAGCAGTACTAGCGGGACTTCCTACAATGAGCAGTTCTTC. As protein: CASSTSGTSYNEQFF.